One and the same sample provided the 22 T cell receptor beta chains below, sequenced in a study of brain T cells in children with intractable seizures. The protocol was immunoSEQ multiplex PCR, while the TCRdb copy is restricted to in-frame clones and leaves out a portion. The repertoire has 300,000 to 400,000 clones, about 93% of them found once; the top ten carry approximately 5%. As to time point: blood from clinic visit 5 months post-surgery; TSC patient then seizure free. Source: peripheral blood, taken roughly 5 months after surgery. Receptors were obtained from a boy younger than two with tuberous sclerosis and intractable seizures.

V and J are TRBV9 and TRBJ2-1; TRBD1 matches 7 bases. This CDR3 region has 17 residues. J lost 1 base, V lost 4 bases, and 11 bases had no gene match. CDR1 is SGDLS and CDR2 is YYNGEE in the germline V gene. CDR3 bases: TGTGCCAGCAGCCTAACTAGACAGGGCAGATCCTACAATGAGCAGTTCTTC. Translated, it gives CASSLTRQGRSYNEQFF.

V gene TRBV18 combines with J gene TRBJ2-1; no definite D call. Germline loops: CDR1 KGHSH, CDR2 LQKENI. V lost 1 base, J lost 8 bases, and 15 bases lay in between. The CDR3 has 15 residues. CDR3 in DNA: TGTGCCAGCTCACCACAAACCCAGAGTACGGATGAGCAGTTCTTC. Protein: CASSPQTQSTDEQFF.

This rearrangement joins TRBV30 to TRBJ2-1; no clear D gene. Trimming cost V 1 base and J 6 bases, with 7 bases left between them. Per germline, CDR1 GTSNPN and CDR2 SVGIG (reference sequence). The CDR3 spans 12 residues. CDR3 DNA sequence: TGTGCCTGGAGTGCTGCATTCAATGAGCAGTTCTTC. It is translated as CAWSAAFNEQFF.

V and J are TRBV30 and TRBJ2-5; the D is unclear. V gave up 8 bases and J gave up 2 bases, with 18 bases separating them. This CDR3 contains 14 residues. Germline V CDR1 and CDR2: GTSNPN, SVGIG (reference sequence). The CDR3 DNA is TGTGCCGGCGGCGGCAAGGTGGGGCAAGAGACCCAGTACTTC. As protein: CAGGGKVGQETQYF.

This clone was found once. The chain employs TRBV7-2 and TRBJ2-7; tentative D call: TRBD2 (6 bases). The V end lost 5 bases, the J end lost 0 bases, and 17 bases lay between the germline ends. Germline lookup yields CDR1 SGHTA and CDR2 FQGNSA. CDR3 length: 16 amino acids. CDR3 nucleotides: TGTGCCAGCAGCACCCCCGGGACTCCCAGCTCCTACGAGCAGTACTTC. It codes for CASSTPGTPSSYEQYF.

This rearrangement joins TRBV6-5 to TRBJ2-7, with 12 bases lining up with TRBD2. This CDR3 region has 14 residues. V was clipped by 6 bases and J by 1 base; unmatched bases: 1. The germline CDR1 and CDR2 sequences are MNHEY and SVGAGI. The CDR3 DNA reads TGTGCCAGCAGGACTAGCGGGGGTTCCTACGAGCAGTACTTC. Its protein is CASRTSGGSYEQYF.

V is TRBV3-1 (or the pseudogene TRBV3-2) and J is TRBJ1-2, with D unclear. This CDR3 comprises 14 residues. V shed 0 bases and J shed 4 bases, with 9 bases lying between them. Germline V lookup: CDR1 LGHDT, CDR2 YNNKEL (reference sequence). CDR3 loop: CASSQEGRGYGYTF. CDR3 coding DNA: TGTGCCAGCAGCCAAGAAGGTAGAGGCTATGGCTACACCTTC.

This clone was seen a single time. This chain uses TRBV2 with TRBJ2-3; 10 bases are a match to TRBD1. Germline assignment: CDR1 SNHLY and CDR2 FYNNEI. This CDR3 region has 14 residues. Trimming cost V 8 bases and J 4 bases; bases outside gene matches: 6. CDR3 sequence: CASGDRGSADTQYF. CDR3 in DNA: TGTGCCAGCGGGGACAGGGGCAGCGCAGATACGCAGTATTTT.

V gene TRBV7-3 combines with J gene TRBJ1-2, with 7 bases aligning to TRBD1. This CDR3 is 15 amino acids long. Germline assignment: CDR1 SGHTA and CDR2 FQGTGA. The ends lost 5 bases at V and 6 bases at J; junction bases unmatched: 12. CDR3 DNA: TGTGCCAGCAGCCCCCTAGGCAGGGGGGATGATGGCTACACCTTC. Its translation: CASSPLGRGDDGYTF.

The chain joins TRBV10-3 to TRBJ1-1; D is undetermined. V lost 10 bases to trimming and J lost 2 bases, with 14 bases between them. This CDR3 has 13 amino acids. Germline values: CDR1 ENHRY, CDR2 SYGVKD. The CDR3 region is CATSHGGNTEAFF. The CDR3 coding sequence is TGTGCCACCTCCCACGGAGGTAACACTGAAGCTTTCTTT.

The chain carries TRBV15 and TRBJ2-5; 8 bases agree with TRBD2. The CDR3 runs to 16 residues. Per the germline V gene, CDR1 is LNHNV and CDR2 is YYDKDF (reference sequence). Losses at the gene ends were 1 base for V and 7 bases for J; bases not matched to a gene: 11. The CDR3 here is CATSRGGLGGGGTQYF. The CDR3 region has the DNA TGTGCCACCAGCAGAGGGGGACTAGGGGGAGGTGGGACCCAGTACTTC.

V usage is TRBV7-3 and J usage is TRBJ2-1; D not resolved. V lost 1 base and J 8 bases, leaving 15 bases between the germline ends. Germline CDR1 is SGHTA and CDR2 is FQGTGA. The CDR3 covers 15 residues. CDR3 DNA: TGTGCCAGCAGCTTAAGAGGATCGGTCTCGGATGAGCAGTTCTTC. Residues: CASSLRGSVSDEQFF.

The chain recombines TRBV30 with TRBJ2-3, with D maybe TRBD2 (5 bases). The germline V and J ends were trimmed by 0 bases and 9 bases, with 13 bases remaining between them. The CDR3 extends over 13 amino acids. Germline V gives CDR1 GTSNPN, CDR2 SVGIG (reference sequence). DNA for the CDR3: TGTGCCTGGAGTGTCCCCGGGGTTGAAACGCAGTATTTT. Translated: CAWSVPGVETQYF. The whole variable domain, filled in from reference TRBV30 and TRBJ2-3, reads SQTIHQWPATLVQPVGSPLSLECTVEGTSNPNLYWYRQAAGRGLQLLFYSVGIGQISSEVPQNLSASRPQDRQFILSSKKLLLSDSGFYLCAWSVPGVETQYFGPGTRLTVL.

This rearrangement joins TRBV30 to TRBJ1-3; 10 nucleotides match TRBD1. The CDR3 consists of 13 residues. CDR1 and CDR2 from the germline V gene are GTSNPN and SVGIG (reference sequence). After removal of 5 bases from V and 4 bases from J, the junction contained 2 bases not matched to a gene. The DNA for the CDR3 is TGTGCCTGGGGGACAGGGGACGGAAACACCATATATTTT. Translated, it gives CAWGTGDGNTIYF.

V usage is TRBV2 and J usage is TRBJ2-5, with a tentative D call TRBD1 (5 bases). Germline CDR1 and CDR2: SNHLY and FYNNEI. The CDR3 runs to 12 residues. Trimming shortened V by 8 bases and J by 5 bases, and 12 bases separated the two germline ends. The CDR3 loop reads CASLRGQETQYF. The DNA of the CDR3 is TGTGCCAGCCTTAGGGGCCAGGAGACCCAGTACTTC.

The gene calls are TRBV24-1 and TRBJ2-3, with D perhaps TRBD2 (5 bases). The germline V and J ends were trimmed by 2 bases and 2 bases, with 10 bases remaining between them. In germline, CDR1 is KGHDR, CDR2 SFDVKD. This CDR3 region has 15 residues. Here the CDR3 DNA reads TGTGCCACCAGTGATTCGACGAGGGTCACAGATACGCAGTATTTT. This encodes CATSDSTRVTDTQYF.

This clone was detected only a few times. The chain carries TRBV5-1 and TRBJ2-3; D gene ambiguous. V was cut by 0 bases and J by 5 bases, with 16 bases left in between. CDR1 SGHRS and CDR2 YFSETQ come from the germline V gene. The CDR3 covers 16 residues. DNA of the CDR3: TGCGCCAGCAGCTTGGCGCTCCAGGCCGGGTTAGATACGCAGTATTTT. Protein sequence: CASSLALQAGLDTQYF.

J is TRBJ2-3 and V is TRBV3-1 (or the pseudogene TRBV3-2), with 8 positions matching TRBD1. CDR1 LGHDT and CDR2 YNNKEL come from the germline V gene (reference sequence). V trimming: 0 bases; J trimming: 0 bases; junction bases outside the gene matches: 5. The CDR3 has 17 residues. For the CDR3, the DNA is TGTGCCAGCAGCCAAGATTGGACAGGGACTAGCACAGATACGCAGTATTTT. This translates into CASSQDWTGTSTDTQYF.

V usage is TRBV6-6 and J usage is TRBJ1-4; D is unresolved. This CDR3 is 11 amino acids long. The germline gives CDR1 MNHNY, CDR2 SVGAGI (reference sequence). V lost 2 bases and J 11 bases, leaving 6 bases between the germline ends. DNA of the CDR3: TGTGCCAGCAGTTACCCGGGGAAACTGTTTTTT. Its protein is CASSYPGKLFF.

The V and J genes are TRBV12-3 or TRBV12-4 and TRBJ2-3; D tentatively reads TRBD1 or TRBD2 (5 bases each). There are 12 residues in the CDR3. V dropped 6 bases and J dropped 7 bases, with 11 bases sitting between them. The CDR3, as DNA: TGTGCCAGCAGGGGACCGGTGAATACGCAGTATTTT. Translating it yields CASRGPVNTQYF.

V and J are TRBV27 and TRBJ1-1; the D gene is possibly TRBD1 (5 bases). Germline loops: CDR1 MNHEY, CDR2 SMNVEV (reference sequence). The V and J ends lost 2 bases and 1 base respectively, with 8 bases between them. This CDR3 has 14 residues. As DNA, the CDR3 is TGTGCCAGCAGTTTAAACAGGTGGAACACTGAAGCTTTCTTT. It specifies CASSLNRWNTEAFF.

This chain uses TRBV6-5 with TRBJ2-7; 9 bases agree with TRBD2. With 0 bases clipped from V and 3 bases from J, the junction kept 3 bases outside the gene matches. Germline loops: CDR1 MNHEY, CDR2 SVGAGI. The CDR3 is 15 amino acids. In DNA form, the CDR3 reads TGTGCCAGCAGTTACTCGAGGACTAGCGACTACGAGCAGTACTTC. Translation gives CASSYSRTSDYEQYF.